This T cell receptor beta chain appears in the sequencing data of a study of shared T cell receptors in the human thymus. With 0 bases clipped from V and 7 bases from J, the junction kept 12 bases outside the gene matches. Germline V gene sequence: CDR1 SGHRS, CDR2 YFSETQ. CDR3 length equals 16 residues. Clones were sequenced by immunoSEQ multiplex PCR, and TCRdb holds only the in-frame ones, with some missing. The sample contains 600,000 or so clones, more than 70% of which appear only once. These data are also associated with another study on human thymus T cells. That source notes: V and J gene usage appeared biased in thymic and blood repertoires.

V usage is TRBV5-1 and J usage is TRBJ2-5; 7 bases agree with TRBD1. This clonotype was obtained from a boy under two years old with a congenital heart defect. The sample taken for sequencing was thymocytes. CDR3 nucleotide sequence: TGCGCCAGCAGCTTGGAAGAACAGGGGATGGAAGGGACCCAGTACTTC. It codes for CASSLEEQGMEGTQYF.